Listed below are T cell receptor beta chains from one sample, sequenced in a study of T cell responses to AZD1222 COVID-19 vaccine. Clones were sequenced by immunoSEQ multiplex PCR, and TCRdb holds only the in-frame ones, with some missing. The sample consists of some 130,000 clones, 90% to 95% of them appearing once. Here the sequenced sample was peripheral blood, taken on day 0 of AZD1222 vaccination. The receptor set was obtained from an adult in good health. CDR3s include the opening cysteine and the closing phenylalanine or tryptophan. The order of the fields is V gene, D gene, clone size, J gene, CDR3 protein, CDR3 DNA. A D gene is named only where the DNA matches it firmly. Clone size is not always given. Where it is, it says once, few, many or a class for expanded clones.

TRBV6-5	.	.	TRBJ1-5	CASSYSTMGPQHF	TGTGCCAGCAGTTACTCGACCATGGGGCCCCAGCATTTT
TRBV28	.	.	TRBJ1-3	CASSLGGDISGNTIYF	TGTGCCAGCAGCCTGGGAGGGGACATCTCTGGAAACACCATATATTTT
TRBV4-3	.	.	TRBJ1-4	CASSLTVGGPHEKLFF	TGCGCCAGCAGCCTAACCGTAGGGGGTCCGCATGAAAAACTGTTTTTT
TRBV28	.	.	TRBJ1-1	CASSLSVWDTEAFF	TGTGCCAGCAGTTTAAGCGTGTGGGACACTGAAGCTTTCTTT
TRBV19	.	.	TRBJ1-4	CASKLQGVNEKLFF	TGTGCCAGTAAATTACAGGGCGTTAATGAAAAACTGTTTTTT
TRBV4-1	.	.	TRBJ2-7	CASSHYLSYEQYF	TGCGCCAGCAGCCATTACCTATCCTACGAGCAGTACTTC
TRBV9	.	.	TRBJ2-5	CASSEPSSGTQYF	TGTGCCAGCAGCGAGCCCTCCTCCGGGACCCAGTACTTC
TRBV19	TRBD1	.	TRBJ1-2	CASSPDRLANYGYTF	TGTGCCAGTAGTCCGGACAGGTTAGCTAACTATGGCTACACCTTC
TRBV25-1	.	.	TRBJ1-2	CASSEILRDGYTF	TGTGCCAGCAGTGAAATATTGAGGGATGGCTACACCTTC
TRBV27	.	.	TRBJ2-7	CASSRVGTPPYEQYF	TGTGCCAGCAGCCGGGTGGGGACCCCTCCCTACGAGCAGTACTTC
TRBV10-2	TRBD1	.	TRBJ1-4	CASSETLGTAEKLFF	TGCGCCAGCAGTGAGACTCTAGGGACAGCCGAAAAACTGTTTTTT
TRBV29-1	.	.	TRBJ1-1	CTGRSSGTEAFF	TGCACTGGGAGGAGTTCGGGCACTGAAGCTTTCTTT
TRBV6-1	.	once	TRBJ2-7	CASSELDSYEQYF	TGTGCCAGCAGTGAATTAGATTCCTACGAGCAGTACTTC
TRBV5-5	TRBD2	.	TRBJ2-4	CASSPERERAKNIQYF	TGTGCCAGCAGCCCCGAGCGGGAAAGAGCCAAAAACATTCAGTACTTC
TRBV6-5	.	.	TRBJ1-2	CASSRPDTYGYTF	TGTGCCAGCAGCAGACCGGACACCTATGGCTACACCTTC
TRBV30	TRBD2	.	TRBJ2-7	CAYNTAGPRQYF	TGTGCATATAACACAGCGGGACCTCGGCAGTACTTC
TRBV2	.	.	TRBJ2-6	CASSEIGQRTTGANVLTF	TGTGCCAGCAGTGAAATCGGTCAAAGGACCACTGGGGCCAACGTCCTGACTTTC
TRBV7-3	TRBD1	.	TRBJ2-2	CASSALSTGGISAGELFF	TGTGCCAGCAGCGCCCTGTCTACAGGGGGCATTAGCGCCGGGGAGCTGTTTTTT
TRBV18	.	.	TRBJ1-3	CASSPAGVDTIYF	TGTGCCAGCTCACCAGCGGGTGTGGACACCATATATTTT
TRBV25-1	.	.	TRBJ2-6	CASSPTEGDSGANVLTF	TGTGCCAGCAGTCCTACGGAGGGCGATTCTGGGGCCAACGTCCTGACTTTC
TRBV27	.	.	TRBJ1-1	CASSIWDNTEAFF	TGTGCCAGCAGTATCTGGGACAACACTGAAGCTTTCTTT
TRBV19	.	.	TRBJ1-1	CASSMRERTTEAFF	TGTGCCAGTAGTATGCGGGAGAGGACCACTGAAGCTTTCTTT
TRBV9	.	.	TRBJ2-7	CASSVRSSSYEQYF	TGTGCCAGCAGCGTAAGATCGAGCTCCTACGAGCAGTACTTC
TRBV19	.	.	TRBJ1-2	CASRPPRANYGYTF	TGTGCCAGTAGACCCCCAAGAGCTAACTATGGCTACACCTTC
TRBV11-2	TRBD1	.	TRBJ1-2	CASSLSNQGASGYTF	TGTGCCAGCAGCTTGTCCAACCAGGGGGCTAGTGGCTACACCTTC
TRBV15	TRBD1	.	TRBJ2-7	CATSGDRGHYYEQYF	TGTGCCACCAGCGGCGACAGGGGGCACTACTACGAGCAGTACTTC
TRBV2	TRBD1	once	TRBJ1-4	CASKGDRTDEKLFF	TGTGCCAGCAAAGGGGACAGGACGGATGAAAAACTGTTTTTT
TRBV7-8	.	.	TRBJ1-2	CASSSPLDSHYGYTF	TGTGCCAGCAGCTCTCCACTTGACAGTCACTATGGCTACACCTTC
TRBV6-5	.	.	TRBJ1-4	CASSYRFQGENEKLFF	TGTGCCAGCAGTTACCGATTCCAGGGTGAGAATGAAAAACTGTTTTTT
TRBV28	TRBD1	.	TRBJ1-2	CASRTPQGAGGYTF	TGTGCCAGCAGAACCCCCCAGGGGGCGGGGGGCTACACCTTC
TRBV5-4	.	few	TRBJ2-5	CASSFNGRFGGETQYF	TGTGCCAGCAGCTTTAACGGGAGATTTGGGGGGGAGACCCAGTACTTC
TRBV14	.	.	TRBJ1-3	CASSRGGGGNTIYF	TGTGCCAGCAGCCGGGGAGGAGGTGGAAACACCATATATTTT
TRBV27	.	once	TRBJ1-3	CASSFQGTGNTIYF	TGTGCCAGCAGTTTTCAGGGGACTGGAAACACCATATATTTT
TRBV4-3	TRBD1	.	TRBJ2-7	CASSHIQGGGSYEQYF	TGCGCCAGCAGCCACATACAGGGGGGTGGCTCCTACGAGCAGTACTTC
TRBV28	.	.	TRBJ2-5	CASSFRGPIQETQYF	TGTGCCAGCAGTTTTCGGGGACCGATCCAAGAGACCCAGTACTTC
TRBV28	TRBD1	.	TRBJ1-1	CASSERGRTEAFF	TGTGCCAGCAGCGAGAGGGGGCGAACTGAAGCTTTCTTT
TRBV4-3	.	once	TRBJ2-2	CASSQGIGGDLYTGELFF	TGCGCCAGCAGCCAAGGGATTGGAGGAGATCTATACACCGGGGAGCTGTTTTTT
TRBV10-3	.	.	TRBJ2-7	CAISESFREQYF	TGTGCCATCAGTGAGTCCTTCCGGGAGCAGTACTTC
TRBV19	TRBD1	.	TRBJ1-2	CASRRDRALGYTF	TGTGCCAGTAGACGGGACAGGGCCTTGGGCTACACCTTC
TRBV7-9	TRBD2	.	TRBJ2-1	CASSPGLAGNEQFF	TGTGCCAGCAGCCCGGGACTAGCGGGTAATGAGCAGTTCTTC
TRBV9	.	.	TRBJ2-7	CASSVRQGGPEQYF	TGTGCCAGCAGCGTTAGGCAGGGTGGGCCCGAGCAGTACTTC
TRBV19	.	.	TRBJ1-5	CASKTPYSNQPQHF	TGTGCCAGTAAGACCCCGTATAGCAATCAGCCCCAGCATTTT
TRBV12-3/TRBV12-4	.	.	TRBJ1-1	CASSLAMNTEAFF	TGTGCCAGCAGTTTAGCGATGAACACTGAAGCTTTCTTT
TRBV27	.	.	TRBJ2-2	CASRGAPGELFF	TGTGCCAGCCGGGGGGCCCCCGGGGAGCTGTTTTTT
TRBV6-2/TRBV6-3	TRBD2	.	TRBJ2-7	CASSYRLAGAYEQYF	TGTGCCAGCAGTTACCGGCTAGCGGGAGCCTACGAGCAGTACTTC
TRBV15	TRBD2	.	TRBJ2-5	CATSRDRAGDQETQYF	TGTGCCACCAGCAGAGACCGAGCGGGAGACCAAGAGACCCAGTACTTC
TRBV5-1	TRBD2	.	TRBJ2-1	CASSLGPAGGQEQFF	TGCGCCAGCAGCTTGGGTCCGGCGGGAGGACAAGAGCAGTTCTTC
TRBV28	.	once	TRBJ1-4	CASSLPRDGHEKLFF	TGTGCCAGCAGCCTTCCCCGGGACGGCCATGAAAAACTGTTTTTT
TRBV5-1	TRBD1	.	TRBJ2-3	CASSLEGQGIDTQYF	TGCGCCAGCAGCTTGGAGGGACAGGGTATCGATACGCAGTATTTT
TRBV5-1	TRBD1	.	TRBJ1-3	CASSLNPGQGFGNTIYF	TGCGCCAGCAGCTTAAACCCAGGACAGGGCTTTGGAAACACCATATATTTT
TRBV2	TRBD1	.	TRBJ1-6	CASSEGRGRSPLHF	TGTGCCAGCAGTGAAGGCAGGGGGCGATCACCCCTCCACTTT
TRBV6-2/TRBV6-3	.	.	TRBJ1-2	CASSYLSYGYTF	TGTGCCAGCAGTTACTTGTCCTATGGCTACACCTTC